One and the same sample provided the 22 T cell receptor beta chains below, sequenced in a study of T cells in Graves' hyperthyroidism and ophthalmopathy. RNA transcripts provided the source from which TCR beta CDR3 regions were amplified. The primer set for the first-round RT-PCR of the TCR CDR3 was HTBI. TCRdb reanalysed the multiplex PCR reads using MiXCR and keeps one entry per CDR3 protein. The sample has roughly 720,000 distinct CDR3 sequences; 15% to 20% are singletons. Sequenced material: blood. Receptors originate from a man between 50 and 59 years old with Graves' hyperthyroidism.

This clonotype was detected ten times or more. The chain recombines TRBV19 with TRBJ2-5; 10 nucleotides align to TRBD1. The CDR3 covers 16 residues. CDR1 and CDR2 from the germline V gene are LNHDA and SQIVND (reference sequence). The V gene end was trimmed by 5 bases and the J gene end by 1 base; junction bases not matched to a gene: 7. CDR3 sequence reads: CASSLPGQGIQETQYF. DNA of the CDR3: TGTGCCAGTAGTCTTCCGGGACAGGGGATCCAAGAGACCCAGTACTTC.

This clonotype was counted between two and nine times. Here the CDR3 reads CAWSRGDNWNQPQHF. In nucleotides, the CDR3 is TGTGCCTGGAGTCGTGGAGACAATTGGAATCAGCCCCAGCATTTT. The J gene is TRBJ1-5, the V gene TRBV30, with D unresolved. From germline, CDR1 is GTSNPN and CDR2 SVGIG (reference sequence). This CDR3 has 15 residues. Trimming removed 2 bases at V and 4 bases at J, with 15 bases between.

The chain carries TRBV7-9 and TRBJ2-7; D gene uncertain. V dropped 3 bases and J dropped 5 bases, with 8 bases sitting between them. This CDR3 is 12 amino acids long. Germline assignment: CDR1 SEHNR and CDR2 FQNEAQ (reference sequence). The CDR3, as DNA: TGTGCCAGCAGCTTGGTACACCACGAGCAGTACTTC. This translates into CASSLVHHEQYF.

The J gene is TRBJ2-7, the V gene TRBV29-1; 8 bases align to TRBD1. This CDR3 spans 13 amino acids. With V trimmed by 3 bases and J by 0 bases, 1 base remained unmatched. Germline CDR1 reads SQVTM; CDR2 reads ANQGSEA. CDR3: CSVEDRDSYEQYF. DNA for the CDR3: TGCAGCGTTGAGGACAGGGACTCCTACGAGCAGTACTTC.

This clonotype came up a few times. The CDR3 region has the DNA TGTGCCAGCAGCCGGGGGACGGGACAGCAAGAGACCCAGTACTTC. Protein: CASSRGTGQQETQYF. The chain couples TRBV7-3 to TRBJ2-5; a weak D match, TRBD1 (7 bases). V was trimmed by 5 bases and J by 2 bases, leaving 15 bases between them. CDR3 length: 15 residues. Looked up from germline, CDR1 is SGHTA and CDR2 is FQGTGA.

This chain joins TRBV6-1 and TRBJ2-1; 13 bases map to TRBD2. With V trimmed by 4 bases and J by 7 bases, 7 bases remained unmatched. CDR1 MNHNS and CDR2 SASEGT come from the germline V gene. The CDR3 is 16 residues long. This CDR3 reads CASSAWTSGSINEQFF. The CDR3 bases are TGTGCCAGCAGTGCCTGGACTAGCGGGAGTATTAATGAGCAGTTCTTC.

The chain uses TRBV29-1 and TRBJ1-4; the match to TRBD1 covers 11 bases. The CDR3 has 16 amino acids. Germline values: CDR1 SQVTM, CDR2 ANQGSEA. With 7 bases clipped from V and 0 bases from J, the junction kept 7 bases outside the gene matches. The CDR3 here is CSARGQGGPTNEKLFF. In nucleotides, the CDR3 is TGCAGCGCACGGGGACAGGGGGGGCCAACTAATGAAAAACTGTTTTTT. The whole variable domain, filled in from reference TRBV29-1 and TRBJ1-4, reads SAVISQKPSRDICQRGTSLTIQCQVDSQVTMMFWYRQQPGQSLTLIATANQGSEATYESGFVIDKFPISRPNLTFSTLTVSNMSPEDSSIYLCSARGQGGPTNEKLFFGSGTQLSVL.

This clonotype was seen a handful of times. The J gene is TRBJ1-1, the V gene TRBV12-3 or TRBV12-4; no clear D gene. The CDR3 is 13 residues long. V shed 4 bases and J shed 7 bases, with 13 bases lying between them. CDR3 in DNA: TGTGCCAGCAGTTCGACGGGTGTTATTGAAGCTTTCTTT. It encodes CASSSTGVIEAFF.

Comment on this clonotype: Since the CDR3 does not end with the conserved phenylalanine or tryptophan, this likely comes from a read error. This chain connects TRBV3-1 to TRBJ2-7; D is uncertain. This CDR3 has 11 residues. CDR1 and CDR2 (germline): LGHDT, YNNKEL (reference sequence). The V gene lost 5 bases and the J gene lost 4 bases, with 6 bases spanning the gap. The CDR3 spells CASSTSYEQYI. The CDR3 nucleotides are TGTGCCAGCAGCACCTCTTACGAGCAGTACATC.

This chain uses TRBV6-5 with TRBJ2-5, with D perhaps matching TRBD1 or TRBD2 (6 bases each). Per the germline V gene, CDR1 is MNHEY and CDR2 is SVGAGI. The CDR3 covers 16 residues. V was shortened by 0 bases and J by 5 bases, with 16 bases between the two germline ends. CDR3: CASSYSNREQGETQYF. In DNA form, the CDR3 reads TGTGCCAGCAGTTACTCGAACCGGGAGCAGGGGGAGACCCAGTACTTC.

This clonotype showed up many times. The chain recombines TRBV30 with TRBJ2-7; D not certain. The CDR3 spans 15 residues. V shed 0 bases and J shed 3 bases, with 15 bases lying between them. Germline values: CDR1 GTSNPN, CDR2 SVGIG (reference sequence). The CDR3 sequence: CAWSVRLVKIYEQYF. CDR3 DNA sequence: TGTGCCTGGAGTGTACGGCTAGTAAAAATCTACGAGCAGTACTTC.

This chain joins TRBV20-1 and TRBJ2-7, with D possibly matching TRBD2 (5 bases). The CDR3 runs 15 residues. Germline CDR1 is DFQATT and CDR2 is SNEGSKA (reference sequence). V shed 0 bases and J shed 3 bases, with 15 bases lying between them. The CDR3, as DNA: TGCAGTGCTAGAGATGAGAAAGGGAGCGGCTACGAGCAGTACTTC. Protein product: CSARDEKGSGYEQYF.

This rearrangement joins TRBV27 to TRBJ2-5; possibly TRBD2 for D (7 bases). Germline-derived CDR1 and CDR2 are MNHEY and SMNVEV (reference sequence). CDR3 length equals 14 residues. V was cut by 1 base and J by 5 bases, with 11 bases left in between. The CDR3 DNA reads TGTGCCAGCAGTTTATTGGGGGGGCATGAGACCCAGTACTTC. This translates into CASSLLGGHETQYF.

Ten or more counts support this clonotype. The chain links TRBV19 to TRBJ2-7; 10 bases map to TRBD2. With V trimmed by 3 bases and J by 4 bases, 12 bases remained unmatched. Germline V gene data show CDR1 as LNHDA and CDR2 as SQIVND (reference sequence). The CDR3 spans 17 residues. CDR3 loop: CASSMAVAGGPEYEQYF. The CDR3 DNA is TGTGCCAGTAGTATGGCGGTAGCGGGAGGCCCTGAGTACGAGCAGTACTTC.

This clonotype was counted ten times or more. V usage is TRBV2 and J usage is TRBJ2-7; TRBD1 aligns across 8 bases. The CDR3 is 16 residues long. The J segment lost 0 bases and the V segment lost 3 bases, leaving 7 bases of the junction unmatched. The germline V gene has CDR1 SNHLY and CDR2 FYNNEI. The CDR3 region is CASSDLPGQVSYEQYF. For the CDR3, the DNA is TGTGCCAGCAGTGACCTACCGGGACAGGTCTCCTACGAGCAGTACTTC.

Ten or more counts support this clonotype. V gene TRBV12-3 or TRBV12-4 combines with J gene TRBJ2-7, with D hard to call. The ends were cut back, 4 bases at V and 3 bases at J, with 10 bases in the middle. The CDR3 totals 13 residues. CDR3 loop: CASSWGALYEQYF. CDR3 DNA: TGTGCCAGCAGTTGGGGTGCCCTCTACGAGCAGTACTTC.

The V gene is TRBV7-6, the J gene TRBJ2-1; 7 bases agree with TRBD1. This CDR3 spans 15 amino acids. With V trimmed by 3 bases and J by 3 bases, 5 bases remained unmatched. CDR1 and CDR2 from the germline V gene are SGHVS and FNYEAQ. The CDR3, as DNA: TGTGCCAGCAGCTTCCAGGGGGACAGCTACAATGAGCAGTTCTTC. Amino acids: CASSFQGDSYNEQFF.

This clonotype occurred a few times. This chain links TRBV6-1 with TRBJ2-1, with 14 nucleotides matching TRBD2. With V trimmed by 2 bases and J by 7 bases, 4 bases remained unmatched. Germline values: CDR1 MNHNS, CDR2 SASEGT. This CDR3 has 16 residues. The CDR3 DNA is TGTGCCAGCAGTGAATGGGGGACTAGCGGGAGTAATGAGCAGTTCTTC. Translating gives CASSEWGTSGSNEQFF.

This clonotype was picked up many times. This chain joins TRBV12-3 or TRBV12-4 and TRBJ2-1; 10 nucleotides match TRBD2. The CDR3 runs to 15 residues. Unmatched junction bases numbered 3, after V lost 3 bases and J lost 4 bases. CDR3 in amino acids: CASSLGSGGYNEQFF. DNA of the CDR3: TGTGCCAGCAGTTTGGGTAGCGGGGGGTACAATGAGCAGTTCTTC.

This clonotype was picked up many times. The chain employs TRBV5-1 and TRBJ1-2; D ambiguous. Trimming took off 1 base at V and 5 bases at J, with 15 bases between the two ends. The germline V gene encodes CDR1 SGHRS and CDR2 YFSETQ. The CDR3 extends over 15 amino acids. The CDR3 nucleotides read TGCGCCAGCAGCTTGAGTTCGGCGGAACTGTATGGCTACACCTTC. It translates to CASSLSSAELYGYTF.

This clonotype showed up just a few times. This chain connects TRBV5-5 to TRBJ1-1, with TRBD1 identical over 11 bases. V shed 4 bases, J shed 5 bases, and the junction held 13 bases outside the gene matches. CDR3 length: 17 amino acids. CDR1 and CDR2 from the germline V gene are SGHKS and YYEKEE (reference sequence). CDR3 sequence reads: CASSGFWGGQGETEAFF. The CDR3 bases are TGTGCCAGCAGCGGGTTTTGGGGGGGACAGGGGGAGACTGAAGCTTTCTTT.

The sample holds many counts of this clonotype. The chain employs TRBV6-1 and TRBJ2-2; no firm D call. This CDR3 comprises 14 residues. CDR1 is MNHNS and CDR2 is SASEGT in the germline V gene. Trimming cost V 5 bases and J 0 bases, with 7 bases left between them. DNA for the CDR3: TGTGCCAGCAGTAACGAGCCGAACACCGGGGAGCTGTTTTTT. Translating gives CASSNEPNTGELFF.